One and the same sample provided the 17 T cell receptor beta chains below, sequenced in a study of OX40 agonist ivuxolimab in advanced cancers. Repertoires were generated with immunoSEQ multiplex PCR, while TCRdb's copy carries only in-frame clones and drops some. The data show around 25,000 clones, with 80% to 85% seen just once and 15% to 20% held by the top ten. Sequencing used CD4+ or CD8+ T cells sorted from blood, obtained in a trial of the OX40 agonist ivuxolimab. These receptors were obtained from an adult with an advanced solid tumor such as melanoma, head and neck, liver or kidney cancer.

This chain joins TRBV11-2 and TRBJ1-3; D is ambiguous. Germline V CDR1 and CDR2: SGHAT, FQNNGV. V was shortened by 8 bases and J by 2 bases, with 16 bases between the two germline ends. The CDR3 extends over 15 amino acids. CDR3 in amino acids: CASDTTLTTGNTIYF. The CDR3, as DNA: TGTGCCAGCGATACTACACTTACTACTGGAAACACCATATATTTT. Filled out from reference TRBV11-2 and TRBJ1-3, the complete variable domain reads EAGVAQSPRYKIIEKRQSVAFWCNPISGHATLYWYQQILGQGPKLLIQFQNNGVVDDSQLPKDRFSAERLKGVDSTLKIQPAKLEDSAVYLCASDTTLTTGNTIYFGEGSWLTVV.

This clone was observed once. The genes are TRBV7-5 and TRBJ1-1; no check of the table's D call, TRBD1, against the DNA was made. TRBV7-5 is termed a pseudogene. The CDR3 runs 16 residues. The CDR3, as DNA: TGTGCCAGAAGCTTGCCCAGGGGGGAGTCGAACACTGAAGCTTTCTTT. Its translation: CARSLPRGESNTEAFF.

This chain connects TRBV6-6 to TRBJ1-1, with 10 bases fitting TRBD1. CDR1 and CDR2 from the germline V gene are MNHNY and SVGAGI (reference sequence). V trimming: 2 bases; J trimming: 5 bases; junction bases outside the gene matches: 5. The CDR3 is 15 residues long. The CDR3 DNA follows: TGTGCCAGCAGTTACACAGACAGGGGGCGGACTGAAGCTTTCTTT. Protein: CASSYTDRGRTEAFF.

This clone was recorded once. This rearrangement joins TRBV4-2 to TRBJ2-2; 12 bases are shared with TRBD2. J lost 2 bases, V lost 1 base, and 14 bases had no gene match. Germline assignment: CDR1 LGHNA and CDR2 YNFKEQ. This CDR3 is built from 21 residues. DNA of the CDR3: TGTGCCAGCAGCCAAGCCATGACCCGGGCGACTAGCGGGGGAAACACCGGGGAGCTGTTTTTT. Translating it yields CASSQAMTRATSGGNTGELFF.

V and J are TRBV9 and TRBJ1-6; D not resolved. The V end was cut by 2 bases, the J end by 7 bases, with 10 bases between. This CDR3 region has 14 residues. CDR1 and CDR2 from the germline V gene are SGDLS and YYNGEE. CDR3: CASSVGDFNSPLHF. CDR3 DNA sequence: TGTGCCAGCAGCGTTGGGGATTTCAATTCACCCCTCCACTTT.

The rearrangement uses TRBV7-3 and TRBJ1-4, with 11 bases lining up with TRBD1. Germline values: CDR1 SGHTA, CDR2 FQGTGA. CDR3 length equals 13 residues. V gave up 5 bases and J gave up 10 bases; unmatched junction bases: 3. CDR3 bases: TGTGCCAGCAGCCCGGGACAGGGGGGAAAACTGTTTTTT. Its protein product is CASSPGQGGKLFF.

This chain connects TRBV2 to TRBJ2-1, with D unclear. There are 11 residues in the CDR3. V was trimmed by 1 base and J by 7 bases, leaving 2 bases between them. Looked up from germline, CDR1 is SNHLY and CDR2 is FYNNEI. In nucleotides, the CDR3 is TGTGCCAGCAGTGAAGGGAATGAGCAGTTCTTC. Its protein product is CASSEGNEQFF.

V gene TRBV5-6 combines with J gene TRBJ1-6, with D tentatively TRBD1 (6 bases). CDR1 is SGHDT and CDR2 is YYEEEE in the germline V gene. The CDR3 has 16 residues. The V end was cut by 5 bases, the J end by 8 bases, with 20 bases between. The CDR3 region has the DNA TGTGCCAGCAGTCGGGTACAGGGTTCTATCCATTCACCCCTCCACTTT. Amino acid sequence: CASSRVQGSIHSPLHF. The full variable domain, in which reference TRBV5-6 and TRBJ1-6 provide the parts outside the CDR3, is DAGVTQSPTHLIKTRGQQVTLRCSPKSGHDTVSWYQQALGQGPQFIFQYYEEEERQRGNFPDRFSGHQFPNYSSELNVNALLLGDSALYLCASSRVQGSIHSPLHFGNGTRLTVT.

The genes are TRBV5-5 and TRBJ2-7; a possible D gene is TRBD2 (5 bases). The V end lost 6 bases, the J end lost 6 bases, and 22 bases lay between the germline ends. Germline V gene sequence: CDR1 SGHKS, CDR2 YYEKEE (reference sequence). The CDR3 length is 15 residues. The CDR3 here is CASTKSSTGMGEQYF. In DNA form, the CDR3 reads TGTGCCAGCACCAAATCCTCTACGGGGATGGGCGAGCAGTACTTC.

In DNA form, the CDR3 reads TGTGCCAGCAGCTTAGGGGAGGGGGCGAAAGGCTACACCTTC. It is translated as CASSLGEGAKGYTF. The rearrangement uses TRBV11-2 and TRBJ1-2; 7 bases are a match to TRBD1. The CDR3 totals 14 residues. Germline V gene lookup returns CDR1 SGHAT and CDR2 FQNNGV. J gave up 8 bases and V 1 base, and 7 bases lay outside the gene matches.

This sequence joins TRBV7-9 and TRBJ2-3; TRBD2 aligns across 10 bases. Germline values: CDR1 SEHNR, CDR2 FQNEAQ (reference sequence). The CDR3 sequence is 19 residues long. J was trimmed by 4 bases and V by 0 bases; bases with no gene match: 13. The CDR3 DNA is TGTGCCAGCAGCTTAGCGGTTTTACTAAGCGGGGGGGCTGCAGATACGCAGTATTTT. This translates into CASSLAVLLSGGAADTQYF.

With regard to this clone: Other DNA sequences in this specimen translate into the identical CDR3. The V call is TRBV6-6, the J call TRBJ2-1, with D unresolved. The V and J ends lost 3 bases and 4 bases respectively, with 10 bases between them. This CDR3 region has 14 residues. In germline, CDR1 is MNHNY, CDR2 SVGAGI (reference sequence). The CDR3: CASSYSRVYNEQFF. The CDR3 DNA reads TGTGCCAGCAGTTATTCCCGGGTTTACAATGAGCAGTTCTTC.

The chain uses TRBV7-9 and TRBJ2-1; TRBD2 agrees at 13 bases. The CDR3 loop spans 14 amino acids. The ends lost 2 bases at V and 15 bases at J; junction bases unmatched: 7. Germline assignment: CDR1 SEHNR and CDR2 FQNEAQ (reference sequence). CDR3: CASSLQSTSGRTFF. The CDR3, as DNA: TGTGCCAGCAGCTTACAGTCGACTAGCGGGAGGACGTTCTTC.

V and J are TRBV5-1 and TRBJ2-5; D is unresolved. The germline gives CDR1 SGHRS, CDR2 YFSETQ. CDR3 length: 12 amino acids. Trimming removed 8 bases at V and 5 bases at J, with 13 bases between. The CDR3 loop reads CARTEAGETQYF. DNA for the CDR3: TGCGCCAGGACTGAGGCCGGGGAGACCCAGTACTTC.

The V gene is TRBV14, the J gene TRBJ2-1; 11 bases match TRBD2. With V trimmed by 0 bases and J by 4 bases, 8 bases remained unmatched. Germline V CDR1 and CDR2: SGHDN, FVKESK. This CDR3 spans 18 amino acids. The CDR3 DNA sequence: TGTGCCAGCAGCCAAGAAGGCACTAGCGGGAGATTTTACAATGAGCAGTTCTTC. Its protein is CASSQEGTSGRFYNEQFF.

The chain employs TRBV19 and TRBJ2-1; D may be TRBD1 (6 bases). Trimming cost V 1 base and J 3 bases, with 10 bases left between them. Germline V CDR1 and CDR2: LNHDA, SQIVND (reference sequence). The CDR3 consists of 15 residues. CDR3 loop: CASSIGGGLYNEQFF. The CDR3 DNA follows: TGTGCCAGTAGTATAGGTGGGGGCCTCTACAATGAGCAGTTCTTC.

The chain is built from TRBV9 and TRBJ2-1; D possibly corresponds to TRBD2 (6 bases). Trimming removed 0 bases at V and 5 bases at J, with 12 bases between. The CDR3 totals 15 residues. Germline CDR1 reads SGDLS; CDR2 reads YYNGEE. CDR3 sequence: CASSVELAPDNEQFF. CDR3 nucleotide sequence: TGTGCCAGCAGCGTAGAGCTAGCGCCGGACAATGAGCAGTTCTTC.